The rows below give T cell receptor beta chains drawn from one sample of a study of T cell responses to AZD1222 COVID-19 vaccine. Some clones are missing from TCRdb's copy, which holds only in-frame ones; the method was immunoSEQ multiplex PCR. The sample gives 120,000 or so clones, 70% to 90% of which show up once; under 35% is in the top ten. The sequencing here drew on peripheral blood, taken on day 0 of AZD1222 vaccination. The receptor source for this set is an adult in good health. CDR3s include the opening cysteine and the closing phenylalanine or tryptophan. Fields, in order: J gene, V gene, clone size, D gene, CDR3 DNA, CDR3 protein. D genes are given only for firm matches. Some rows have no size entry. The others give once, few or many, or a class for an expanded clone.

>TRBJ1-2|TRBV6-4|-|TRBD1
TGTGCCAGCAGTGCCGGACAGGGGGCGCAGGATGGCTACACCTTC
CASSAGQGAQDGYTF
>TRBJ1-3|TRBV19|once|-
TGTGCCAGTAGTAACTACAAAGGTGACACCATATATTTT
CASSNYKGDTIYF
>TRBJ1-2|TRBV9|once|-
TGTGCCAGCAGCGCCGACGGATTACTATACGGGGGCTACACCTTC
CASSADGLLYGGYTF
>TRBJ1-2|TRBV6-5|once|-
TGTGCCAGCAGTCGACAGGTTAACAACTATGGCTACACCTTC
CASSRQVNNYGYTF
>TRBJ2-7|TRBV5-6|-|TRBD2
TGTGCCAGCAGCTTGAGGGCGGGGGGCGTACAGGAGCAGTACTTC
CASSLRAGGVQEQYF
>TRBJ1-1|TRBV9|-|-
TGTGCCAGCAGCGTAGCTGGGCAACAGAACACTGAAGCTTTCTTT
CASSVAGQQNTEAFF
>TRBJ1-6|TRBV3-1/TRBV3-2|-|-
TGTGCCAGCAGCCAAGCCCAGGCCAACTATAATTCACCCCTCCACTTT
CASSQAQANYNSPLHF
>TRBJ2-5|TRBV29-1|once|-
TGCAGCGTTGAAGACCCCCCGGGCCCCCAGTACTTC
CSVEDPPGPQYF
>TRBJ1-6|TRBV2|-|-
TGTGCCAGCAGCTCGATGGGGGACTATAATTCACCCCTCCACTTT
CASSSMGDYNSPLHF
>TRBJ2-5|TRBV5-1|-|TRBD1
TGCGCCAGCAGCTTGGACAGGGGTATAGAGACCCAGTACTTC
CASSLDRGIETQYF
>TRBJ2-5|TRBV5-4|-|TRBD1
TGTGCCAGCAGCTTGGACGGGACAGGGGGCGCGGAGACCCAGTACTTC
CASSLDGTGGAETQYF
>TRBJ2-2|TRBV28|-|-
TGTGCCAGCAGTTCGTTGCGGGAGAACACCGGGGAGCTGTTTTTT
CASSSLRENTGELFF
>TRBJ2-1|TRBV28|-|-
TGTGCCAGCAGTCCCTTTAGCGGACCAGGGGGTGAGCAGTTCTTC
CASSPFSGPGGEQFF
>TRBJ1-2|TRBV6-5|-|-
TGTGCCAGCAGTTACTCGGCCGGGGTTAACTATGGCTACACCTTC
CASSYSAGVNYGYTF
>TRBJ1-6|TRBV18|-|-
TGTGCCAGCTCACCACAAGGGTTTGATTCACCCCTCCACTTT
CASSPQGFDSPLHF
>TRBJ2-7|TRBV12-5|-|-
TGTGCTAGTGGTTTGGGGGCCGTCTACGAGCAGTACTTC
CASGLGAVYEQYF
>TRBJ1-1|TRBV5-1|few|TRBD1
TGCGCCAGCAGCTCCCTGGCAGGGGGGGCTGAAGCTTTCTTT
CASSSLAGGAEAFF
>TRBJ2-1|TRBV30|once|TRBD1
TGTGCCTGGACCCGTCTCGGGACAGGGGGGGGCGAGCAGTTCTTC
CAWTRLGTGGGEQFF
>TRBJ2-2|TRBV10-3|-|TRBD1
TGTGCCGCCACAGGGGATTCGAACACCGGGGAGCTGTTTTTT
CAATGDSNTGELFF
>TRBJ2-1|TRBV7-9|-|-
TGTGCCAGCAGCTCCTACACACAGGGAATATCGCAGTTCTTC
CASSSYTQGISQFF
>TRBJ1-1|TRBV18|-|TRBD1
TGTGCCAGCTCACCCGACAGGGCTGAAGCTTTCTTT
CASSPDRAEAFF
>TRBJ1-1|TRBV6-2/TRBV6-3|-|-
TGTGCCAGCAGCGAGGTCTCCATGAACACTGAAGCTTTCTTT
CASSEVSMNTEAFF
>TRBJ1-2|TRBV6-5|-|TRBD1
TGTGCCAGCAGCTCCGGGACAGGGGCCTATGGCTACACCTTC
CASSSGTGAYGYTF
>TRBJ1-5|TRBV2|-|TRBD1
TGTGCCAGCAGTGTGAATTGGGACAGGGGGACTTATAGCAATCAGCCCCAGCATTTT
CASSVNWDRGTYSNQPQHF
>TRBJ2-1|TRBV5-1|once|-
TGCGCCAGCAGCTCTGACTACTACAATGAGCAGTTCTTC
CASSSDYYNEQFF
>TRBJ2-4|TRBV7-9|-|-
TGTGCCAGCAGCTTAGTAGGGGACCCCTCAAACATTCAGTACTTC
CASSLVGDPSNIQYF
>TRBJ2-2|TRBV10-3|-|-
TGTGCCATCAGTGAGAGGGGACTTACCACCGGGGAGCTGTTTTTT
CAISERGLTTGELFF
>TRBJ2-2|TRBV7-2|-|TRBD2
TGTGCCAGCAGCTTCAGCGGGGCAAACACCGGGGAGCTGTTTTTT
CASSFSGANTGELFF
>TRBJ2-2|TRBV20-1|-|-
TGCAGTGCTAGTTGGCCTACCGGGGAGCTGTTTTTT
CSASWPTGELFF
>TRBJ2-3|TRBV10-3|-|TRBD1
TGTGCCACTGCTACCGGGACAGCCTCTCCTAGCACAGATACGCAGTATTTT
CATATGTASPSTDTQYF
>TRBJ1-3|TRBV9|-|-
TGTGCCAGCAGCGTCGGGACAACCCCTGGAAACACCATATATTTT
CASSVGTTPGNTIYF
>TRBJ1-1|TRBV9|-|-
TGTGCCAGCAGCGCGAGGCGGGACACTGAAGCTTTCTTT
CASSARRDTEAFF
>TRBJ2-7|TRBV6-5|-|TRBD1
TGTGCCAGCAGCCGGGACAGGGCCTACGAGCAGTACTTC
CASSRDRAYEQYF
>TRBJ2-1|TRBV21-1|-|-
TGTGCCAGCAGCAAGGGGGGACAGTCTCTCTACAATGAGCAGTTCTTC
CASSKGGQSLYNEQFF
>TRBJ2-1|TRBV7-9|-|TRBD2
TGTGCCAGCAGCTTAGAAGCGGGAGGCCACAATGAGCAGTTCTTC
CASSLEAGGHNEQFF
>TRBJ2-3|TRBV4-2|-|-
TGTGCCAGCAGCCAGTACATCGGGAGAAACACAGATACGCAGTATTTT
CASSQYIGRNTDTQYF
>TRBJ1-5|TRBV6-1|once|TRBD1
TGTGCCAGCAGTGAAAGAGGGGGCTCACAGCCCCAGCATTTT
CASSERGGSQPQHF
>TRBJ1-2|TRBV6-5|-|TRBD1
TGTGCCAGCAGTTACTTGGACAGGGGCTTTTATGGCTACACCTTC
CASSYLDRGFYGYTF
>TRBJ2-3|TRBV7-2|-|TRBD2
TGTGCCAGCAGCTTAGTAGGCGGGAGAGCCACAGATACGCAGTATTTT
CASSLVGGRATDTQYF
>TRBJ1-1|TRBV5-1|few|TRBD1
TGCGCCAGCGCAGACAGGGGGCAGGTTGAAGCTTTCTTT
CASADRGQVEAFF
>TRBJ1-1|TRBV19|-|-
TGTGCCAGTAGTATAAAAGCACGGTCTGAAGCTTTCTTT
CASSIKARSEAFF
>TRBJ1-4|TRBV6-6|-|-
TGTGCCAGCAGGTCAGGGCCTAATGAAAAACTGTTTTTT
CASRSGPNEKLFF
>TRBJ1-1|TRBV7-9|-|-
TGTGCCAGCAGCGTACTCTATTCGACGGGAAACACTGAAGCTTTCTTT
CASSVLYSTGNTEAFF
>TRBJ1-1|TRBV6-5|-|-
TGTGCCAGCAGTTACGGGGCGGTTTCTGATGAAGCTTTCTTT
CASSYGAVSDEAFF
>TRBJ2-6|TRBV4-3|-|TRBD1
TGCGCCAGCAGCCAAGGGGGCCAGGGGGCATTTGGGGCCAACGTCCTGACTTTC
CASSQGGQGAFGANVLTF
>TRBJ2-7|TRBV19|once|TRBD1
TGTGCCAGTAGGGGGACAGGGATTTACGAGCAGTACTTC
CASRGTGIYEQYF
>TRBJ2-3|TRBV5-1|-|-
TGCGCCAGCAGCCGCCTTTCAAGAAGCCTCACAGATACGCAGTATTTT
CASSRLSRSLTDTQYF